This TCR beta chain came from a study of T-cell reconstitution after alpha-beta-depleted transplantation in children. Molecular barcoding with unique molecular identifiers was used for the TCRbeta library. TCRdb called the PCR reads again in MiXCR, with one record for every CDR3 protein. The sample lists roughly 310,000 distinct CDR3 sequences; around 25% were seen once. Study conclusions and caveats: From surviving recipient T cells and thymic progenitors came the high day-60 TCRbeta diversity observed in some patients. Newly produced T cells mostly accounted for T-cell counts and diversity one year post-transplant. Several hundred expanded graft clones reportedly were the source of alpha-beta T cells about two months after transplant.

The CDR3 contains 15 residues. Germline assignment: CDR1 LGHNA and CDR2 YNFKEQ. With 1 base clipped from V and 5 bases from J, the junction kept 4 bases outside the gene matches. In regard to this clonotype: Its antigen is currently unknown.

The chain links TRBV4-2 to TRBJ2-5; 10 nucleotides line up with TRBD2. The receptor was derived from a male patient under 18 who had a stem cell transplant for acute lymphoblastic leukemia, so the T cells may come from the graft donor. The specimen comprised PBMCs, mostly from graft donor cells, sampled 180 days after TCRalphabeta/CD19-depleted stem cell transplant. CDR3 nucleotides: TGTGCCAGCAGCCAAGCTAGCGGGAGTTTTGAGACCCAGTACTTC. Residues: CASSQASGSFETQYF.